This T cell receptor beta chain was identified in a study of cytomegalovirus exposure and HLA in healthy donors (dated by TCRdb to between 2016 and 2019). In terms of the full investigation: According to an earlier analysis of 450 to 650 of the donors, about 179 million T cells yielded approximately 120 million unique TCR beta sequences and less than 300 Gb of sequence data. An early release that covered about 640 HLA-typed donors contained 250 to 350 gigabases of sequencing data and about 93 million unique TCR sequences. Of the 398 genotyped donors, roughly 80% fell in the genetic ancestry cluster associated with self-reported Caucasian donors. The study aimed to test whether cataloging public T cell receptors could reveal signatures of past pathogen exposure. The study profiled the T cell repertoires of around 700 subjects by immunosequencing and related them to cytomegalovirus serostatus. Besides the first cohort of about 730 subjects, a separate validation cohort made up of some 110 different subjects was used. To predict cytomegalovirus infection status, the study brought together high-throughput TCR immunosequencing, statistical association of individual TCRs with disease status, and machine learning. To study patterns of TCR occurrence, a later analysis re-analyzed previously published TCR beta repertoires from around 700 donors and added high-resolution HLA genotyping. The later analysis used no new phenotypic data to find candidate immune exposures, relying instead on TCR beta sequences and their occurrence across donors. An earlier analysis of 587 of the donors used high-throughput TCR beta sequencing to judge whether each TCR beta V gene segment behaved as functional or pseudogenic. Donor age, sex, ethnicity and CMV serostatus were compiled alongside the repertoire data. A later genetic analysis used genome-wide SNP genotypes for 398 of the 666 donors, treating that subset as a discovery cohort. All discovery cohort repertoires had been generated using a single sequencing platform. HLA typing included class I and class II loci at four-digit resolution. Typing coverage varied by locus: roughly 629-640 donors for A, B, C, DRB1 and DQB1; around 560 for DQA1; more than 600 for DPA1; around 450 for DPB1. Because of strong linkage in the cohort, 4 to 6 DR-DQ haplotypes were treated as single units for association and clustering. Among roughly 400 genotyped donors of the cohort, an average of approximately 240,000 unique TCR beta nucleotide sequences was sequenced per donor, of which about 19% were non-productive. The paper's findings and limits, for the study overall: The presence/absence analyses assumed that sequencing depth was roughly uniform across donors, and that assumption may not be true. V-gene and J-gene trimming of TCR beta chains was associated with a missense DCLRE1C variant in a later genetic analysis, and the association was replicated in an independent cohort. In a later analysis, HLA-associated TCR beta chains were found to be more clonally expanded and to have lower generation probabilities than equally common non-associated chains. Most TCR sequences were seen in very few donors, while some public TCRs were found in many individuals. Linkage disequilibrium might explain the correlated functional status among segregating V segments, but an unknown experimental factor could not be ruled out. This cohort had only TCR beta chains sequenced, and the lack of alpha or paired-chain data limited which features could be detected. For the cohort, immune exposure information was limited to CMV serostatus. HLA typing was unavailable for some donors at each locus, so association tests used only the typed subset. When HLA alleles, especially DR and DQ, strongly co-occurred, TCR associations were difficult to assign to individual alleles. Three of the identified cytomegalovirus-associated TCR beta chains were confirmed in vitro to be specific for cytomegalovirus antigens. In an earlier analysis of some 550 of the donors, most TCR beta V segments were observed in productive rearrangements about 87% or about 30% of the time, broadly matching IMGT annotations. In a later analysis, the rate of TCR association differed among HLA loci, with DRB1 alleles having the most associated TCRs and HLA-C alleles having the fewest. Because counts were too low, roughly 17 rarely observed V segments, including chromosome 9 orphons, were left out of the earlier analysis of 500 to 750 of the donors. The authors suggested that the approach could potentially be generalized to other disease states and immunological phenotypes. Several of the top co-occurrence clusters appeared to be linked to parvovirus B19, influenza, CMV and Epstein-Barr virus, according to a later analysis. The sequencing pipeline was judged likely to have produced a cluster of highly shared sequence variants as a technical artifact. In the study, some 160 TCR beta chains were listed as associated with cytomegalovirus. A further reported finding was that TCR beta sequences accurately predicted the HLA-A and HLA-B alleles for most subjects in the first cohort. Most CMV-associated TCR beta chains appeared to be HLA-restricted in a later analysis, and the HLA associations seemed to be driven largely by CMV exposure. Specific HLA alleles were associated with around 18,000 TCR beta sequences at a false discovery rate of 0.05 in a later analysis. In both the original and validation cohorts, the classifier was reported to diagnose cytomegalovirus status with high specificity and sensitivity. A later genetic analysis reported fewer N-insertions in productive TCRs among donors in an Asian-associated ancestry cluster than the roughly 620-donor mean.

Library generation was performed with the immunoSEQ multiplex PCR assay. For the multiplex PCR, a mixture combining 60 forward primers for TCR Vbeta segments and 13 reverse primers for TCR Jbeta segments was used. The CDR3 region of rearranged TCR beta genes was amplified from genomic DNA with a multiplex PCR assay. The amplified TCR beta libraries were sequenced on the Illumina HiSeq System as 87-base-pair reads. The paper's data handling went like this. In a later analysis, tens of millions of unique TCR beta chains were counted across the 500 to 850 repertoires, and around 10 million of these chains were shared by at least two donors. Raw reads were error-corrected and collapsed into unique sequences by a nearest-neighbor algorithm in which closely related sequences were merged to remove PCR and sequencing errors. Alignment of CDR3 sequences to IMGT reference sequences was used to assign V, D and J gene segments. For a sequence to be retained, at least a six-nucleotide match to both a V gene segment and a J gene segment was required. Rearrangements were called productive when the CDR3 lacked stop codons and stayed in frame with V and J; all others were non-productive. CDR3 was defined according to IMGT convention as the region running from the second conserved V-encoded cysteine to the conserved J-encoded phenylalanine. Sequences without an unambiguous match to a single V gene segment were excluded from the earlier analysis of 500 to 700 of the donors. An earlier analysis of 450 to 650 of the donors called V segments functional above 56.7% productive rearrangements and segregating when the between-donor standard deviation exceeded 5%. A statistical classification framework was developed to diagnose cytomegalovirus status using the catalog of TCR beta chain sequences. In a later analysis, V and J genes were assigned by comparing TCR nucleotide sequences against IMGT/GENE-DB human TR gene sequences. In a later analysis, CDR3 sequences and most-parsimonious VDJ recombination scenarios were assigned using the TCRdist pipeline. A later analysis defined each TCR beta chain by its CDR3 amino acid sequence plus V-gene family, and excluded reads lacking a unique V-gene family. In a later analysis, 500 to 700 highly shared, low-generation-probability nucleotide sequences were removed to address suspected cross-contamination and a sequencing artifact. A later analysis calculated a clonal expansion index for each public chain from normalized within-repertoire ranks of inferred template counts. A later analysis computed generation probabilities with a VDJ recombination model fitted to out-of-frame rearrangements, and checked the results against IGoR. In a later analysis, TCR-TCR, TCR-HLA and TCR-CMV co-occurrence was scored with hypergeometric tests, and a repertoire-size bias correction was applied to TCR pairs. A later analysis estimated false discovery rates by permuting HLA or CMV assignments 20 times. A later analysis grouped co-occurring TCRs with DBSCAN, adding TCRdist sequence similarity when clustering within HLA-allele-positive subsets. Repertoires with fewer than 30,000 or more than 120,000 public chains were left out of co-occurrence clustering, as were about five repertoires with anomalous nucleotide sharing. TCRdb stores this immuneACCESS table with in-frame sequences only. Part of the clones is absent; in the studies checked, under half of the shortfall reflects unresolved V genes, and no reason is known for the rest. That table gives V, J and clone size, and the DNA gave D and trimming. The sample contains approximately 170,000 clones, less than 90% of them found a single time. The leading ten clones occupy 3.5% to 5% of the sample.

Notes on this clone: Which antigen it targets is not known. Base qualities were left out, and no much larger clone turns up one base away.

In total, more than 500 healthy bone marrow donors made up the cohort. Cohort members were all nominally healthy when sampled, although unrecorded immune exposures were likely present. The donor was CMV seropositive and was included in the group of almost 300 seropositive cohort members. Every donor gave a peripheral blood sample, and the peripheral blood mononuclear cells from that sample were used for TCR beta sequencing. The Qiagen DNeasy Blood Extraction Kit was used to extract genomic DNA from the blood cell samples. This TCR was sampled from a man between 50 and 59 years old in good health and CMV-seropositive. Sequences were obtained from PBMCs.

The nucleotides read TGTGCCAGCAGCTTGGAACGCGCGGGGGGCTTAAATGGCTACACCTTC. Translated, it reads CASSLERAGGLNGYTF. The chain employs TRBV5-5 and TRBJ1-2; matching of 6 bases hints at TRBD1 as the D gene. Deletion took 0 bases off V and 6 bases off J, with a span of 18 bases between the germline ends. Counted from cysteine to phenylalanine, this CDR3 has 16 amino acids. Just the 48-base CDR3 DNA is kept, in frame starting at base 1. CDR1 and CDR2 were assigned from the germline V gene (reference sequence) as SGHKS and YYEKEE.